This paragraph reports one TCR beta chain. The antigen is unknown. Germline assignment: CDR1 LNHDA and CDR2 SQIVND (reference sequence). With 5 bases removed from V and 0 bases from J, the gap between germline ends came to 16 bases. The CDR3 is made up of 16 amino acids. The assay was immunoSEQ multiplex PCR, and TCRdb's table has in-frame clones only and misses some. The data contain more than 45,000 clones, under 80% of them singletons. These data belong to a study of vaccination effects on CD4 cells after COVID-19. Study-wide results and limits: Late post-vaccination samples showed marked contraction of infection- and vaccine-induced clones. Convalescents' post-vaccine spike-reactive clones were mainly new, vaccine-induced.

Before any sequencing was done, the ViraFEST assay used viral peptide pools to expand antigen-specific CD4+ T cells. Investigators separated out CD4+ T cells once around nine days of culture had passed. The person's infection with SARS-CoV-2, confirmed by PCR, took place between March and December 2020. HIV-1 Nef peptides, pooled, formed the negative control culture. Cultures had half their medium replaced with IL-2 medium on days 3 and 7. Sequenced here: CD4+ T cells from PBMCs cultured with HIV peptides, sampled before COVID-19 vaccination. As to subset: HIV-1 Nef peptide pool negative control/reference culture. The chain links TRBV19 to TRBJ1-2, with D uncertain. The clonotype originates from a human donor who had a prior SARS-CoV-2 infection. The CDR3 sequence is CASSSRTHYANYGYTF. The CDR3 DNA follows: TGTGCCAGTAGTTCAAGGACCCACTATGCTAACTATGGCTACACCTTC. Full variable domain (outside the CDR3, taken from reference TRBV19 and TRBJ1-2): DGGITQSPKYLFRKEGQNVTLSCEQNLNHDAMYWYRQDPGQGLRLIYYSQIVNDFQKGDIAEGYSVSREKKESFPLTVTSAQKNPTAFYLCASSSRTHYANYGYTFGSGTRLTVV.